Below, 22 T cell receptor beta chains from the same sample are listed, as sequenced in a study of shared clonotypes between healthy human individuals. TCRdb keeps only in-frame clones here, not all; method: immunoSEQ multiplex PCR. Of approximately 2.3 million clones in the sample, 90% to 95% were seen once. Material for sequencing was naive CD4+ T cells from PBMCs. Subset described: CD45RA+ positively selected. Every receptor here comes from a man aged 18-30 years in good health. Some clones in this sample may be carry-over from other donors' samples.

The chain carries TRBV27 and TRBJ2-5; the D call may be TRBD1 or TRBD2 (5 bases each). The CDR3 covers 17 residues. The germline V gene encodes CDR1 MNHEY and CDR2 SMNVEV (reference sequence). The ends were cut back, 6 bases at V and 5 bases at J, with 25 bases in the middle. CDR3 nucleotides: TGTGCCAGCAGGGGGTCTCGGGACGCTGCTCCCAGTGAGACCCAGTACTTC. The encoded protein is CASRGSRDAAPSETQYF.

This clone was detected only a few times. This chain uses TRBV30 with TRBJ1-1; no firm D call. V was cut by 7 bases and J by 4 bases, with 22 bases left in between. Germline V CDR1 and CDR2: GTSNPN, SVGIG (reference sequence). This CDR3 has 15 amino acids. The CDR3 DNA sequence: TGTGCCTCCGGAAGACGGAGGTCCTTGAGCACTGAAGCTTTCTTT. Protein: CASGRRRSLSTEAFF.

In DNA form, the CDR3 reads TGTGCCAGCAGTGGCGGCACCATCGGTTGGATGAACACTGAAGCTTTCTTT. It translates to CASSGGTIGWMNTEAFF. The chain employs TRBV6-1 and TRBJ1-1; no clear D gene. Germline V gene sequence: CDR1 MNHNS, CDR2 SASEGT. V lost 4 bases and J 0 bases, leaving 18 bases between the germline ends. There are 17 residues in the CDR3.

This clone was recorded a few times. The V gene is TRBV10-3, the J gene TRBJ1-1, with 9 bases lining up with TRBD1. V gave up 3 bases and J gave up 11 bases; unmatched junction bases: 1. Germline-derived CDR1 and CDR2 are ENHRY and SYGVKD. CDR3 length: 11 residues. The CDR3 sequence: CAISEGTGAFF. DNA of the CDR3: TGTGCCATCAGTGAAGGGACAGGGGCTTTCTTT.

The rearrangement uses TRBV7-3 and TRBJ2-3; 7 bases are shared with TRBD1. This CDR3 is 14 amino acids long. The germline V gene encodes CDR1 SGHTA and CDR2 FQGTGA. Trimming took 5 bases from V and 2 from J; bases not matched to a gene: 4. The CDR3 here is CASSPDRATDTQYF. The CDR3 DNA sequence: TGTGCCAGCAGCCCTGACAGGGCCACAGATACGCAGTATTTT.

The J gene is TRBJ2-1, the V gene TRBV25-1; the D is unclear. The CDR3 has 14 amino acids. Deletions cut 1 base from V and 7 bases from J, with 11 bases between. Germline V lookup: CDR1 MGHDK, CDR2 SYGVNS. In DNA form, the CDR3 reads TGTGCCAGCAGTGAATCTCCAGGTAGGAATGAGCAGTTCTTC. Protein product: CASSESPGRNEQFF.

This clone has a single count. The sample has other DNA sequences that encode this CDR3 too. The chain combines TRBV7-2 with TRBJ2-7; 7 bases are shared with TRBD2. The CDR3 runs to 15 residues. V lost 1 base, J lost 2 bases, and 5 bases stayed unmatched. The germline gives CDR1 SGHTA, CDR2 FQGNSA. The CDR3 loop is CASSLEASGTYEQYF. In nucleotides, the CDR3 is TGTGCCAGCAGCTTAGAGGCTAGCGGAACCTACGAGCAGTACTTC.

In DNA form, the CDR3 reads TGTGCCAGCAGTCTCAACAGGGGTAAGGGCAATCAGCCCCAGCATTTT. Its protein is CASSLNRGKGNQPQHF. The gene calls are TRBV27 and TRBJ1-5; 7 bases match TRBD1. Losses at the gene ends were 5 bases for V and 2 bases for J; bases not matched to a gene: 9. Germline V gene lookup returns CDR1 MNHEY and CDR2 SMNVEV (reference sequence). The CDR3 has 16 residues.

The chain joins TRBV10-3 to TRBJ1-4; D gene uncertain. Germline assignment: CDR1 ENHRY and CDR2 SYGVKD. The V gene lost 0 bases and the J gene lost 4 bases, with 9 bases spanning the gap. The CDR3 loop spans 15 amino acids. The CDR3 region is CAISESPGINEKLFF. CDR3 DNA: TGTGCCATCAGTGAGTCTCCGGGGATTAATGAAAAACTGTTTTTT.

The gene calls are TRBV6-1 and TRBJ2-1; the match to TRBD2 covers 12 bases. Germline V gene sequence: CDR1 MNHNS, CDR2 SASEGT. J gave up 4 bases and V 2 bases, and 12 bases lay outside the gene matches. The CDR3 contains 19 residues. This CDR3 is CASSEIPTSGSLVYNEQFF. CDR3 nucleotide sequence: TGTGCCAGCAGTGAAATTCCGACTAGCGGGAGTCTCGTATACAATGAGCAGTTCTTC.

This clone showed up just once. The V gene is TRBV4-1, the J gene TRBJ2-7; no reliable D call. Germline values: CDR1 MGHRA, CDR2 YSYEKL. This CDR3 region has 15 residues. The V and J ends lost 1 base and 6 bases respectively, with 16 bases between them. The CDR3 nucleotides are TGCGCCAGCAGCCAAGTGGCTGCTGGAGCGAGCGAGCAGTACTTC. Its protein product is CASSQVAAGASEQYF.

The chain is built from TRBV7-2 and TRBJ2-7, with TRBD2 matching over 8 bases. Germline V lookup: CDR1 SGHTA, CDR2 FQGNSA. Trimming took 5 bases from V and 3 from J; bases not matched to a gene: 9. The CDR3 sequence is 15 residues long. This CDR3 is CASSTAGTRGYEQYF. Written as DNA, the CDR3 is TGTGCCAGCAGCACTGCCGGGACTAGAGGCTACGAGCAGTACTTC.

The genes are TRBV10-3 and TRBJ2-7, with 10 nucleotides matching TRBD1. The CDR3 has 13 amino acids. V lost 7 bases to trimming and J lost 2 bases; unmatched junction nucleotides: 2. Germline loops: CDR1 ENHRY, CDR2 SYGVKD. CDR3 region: CAIKGTGAYEQYF. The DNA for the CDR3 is TGTGCCATCAAGGGGACAGGGGCCTACGAGCAGTACTTC.

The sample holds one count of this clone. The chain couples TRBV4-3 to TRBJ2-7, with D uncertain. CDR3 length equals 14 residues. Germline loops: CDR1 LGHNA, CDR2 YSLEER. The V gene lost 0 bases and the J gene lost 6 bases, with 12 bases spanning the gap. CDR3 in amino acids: CASSQETWQGEQYF. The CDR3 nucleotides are TGCGCCAGCAGCCAAGAAACCTGGCAAGGCGAGCAGTACTTC.

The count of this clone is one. The CDR3 reads CASSLRGWNTEAFF. As DNA, the CDR3 is TGCGCCAGCAGCTTGAGGGGGTGGAACACTGAAGCTTTCTTT. The rearrangement links TRBV5-1 to TRBJ1-1, with a weak D call TRBD1 (6 bases). The CDR3 spans 14 residues. V lost 1 base to trimming and J lost 1 base, with 8 bases between them. The V gene's germline CDR1 is SGHRS and CDR2 YFSETQ.

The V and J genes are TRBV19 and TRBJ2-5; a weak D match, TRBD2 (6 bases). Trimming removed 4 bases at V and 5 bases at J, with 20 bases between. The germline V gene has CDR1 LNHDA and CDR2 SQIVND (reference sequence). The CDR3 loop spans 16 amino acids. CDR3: CASSKTLRDSWETQYF. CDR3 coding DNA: TGTGCCAGTAGTAAAACTCTGCGGGATTCATGGGAGACCCAGTACTTC.

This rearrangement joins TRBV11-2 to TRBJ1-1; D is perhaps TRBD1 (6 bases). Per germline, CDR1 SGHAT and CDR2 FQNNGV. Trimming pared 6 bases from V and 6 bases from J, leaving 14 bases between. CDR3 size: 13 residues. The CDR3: CASRSGARAEAFF. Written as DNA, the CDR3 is TGTGCCAGCAGGTCAGGGGCGAGGGCTGAAGCTTTCTTT.

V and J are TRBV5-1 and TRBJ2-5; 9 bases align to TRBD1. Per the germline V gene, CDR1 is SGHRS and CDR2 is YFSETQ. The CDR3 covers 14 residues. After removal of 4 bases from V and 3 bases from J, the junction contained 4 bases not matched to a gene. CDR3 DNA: TGCGCCAGCAGCGAGGGACAGGGAAAAGAGACCCAGTACTTC. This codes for CASSEGQGKETQYF.

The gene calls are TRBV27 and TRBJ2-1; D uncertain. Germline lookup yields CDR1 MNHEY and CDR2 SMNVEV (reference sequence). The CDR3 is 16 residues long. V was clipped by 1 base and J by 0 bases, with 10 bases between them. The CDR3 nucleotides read TGTGCCAGCAGTTTATTTGGGATCAGCTCCTACAATGAGCAGTTCTTC. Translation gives CASSLFGISSYNEQFF.

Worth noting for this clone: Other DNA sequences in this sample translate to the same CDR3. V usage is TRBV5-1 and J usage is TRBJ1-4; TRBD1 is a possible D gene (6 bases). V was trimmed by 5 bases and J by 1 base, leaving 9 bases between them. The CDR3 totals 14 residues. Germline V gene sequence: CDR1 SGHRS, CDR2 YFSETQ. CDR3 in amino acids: CASRVQGTNEKLFF. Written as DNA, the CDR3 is TGCGCCAGCAGGGTACAGGGAACTAATGAAAAACTGTTTTTT.

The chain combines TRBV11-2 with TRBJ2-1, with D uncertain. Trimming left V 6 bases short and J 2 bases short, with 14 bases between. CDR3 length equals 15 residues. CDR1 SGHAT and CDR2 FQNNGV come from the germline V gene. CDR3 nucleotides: TGTGCCAGCAGTCAAACCGGGCCCCCCTACAATGAGCAGTTCTTC. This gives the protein CASSQTGPPYNEQFF.

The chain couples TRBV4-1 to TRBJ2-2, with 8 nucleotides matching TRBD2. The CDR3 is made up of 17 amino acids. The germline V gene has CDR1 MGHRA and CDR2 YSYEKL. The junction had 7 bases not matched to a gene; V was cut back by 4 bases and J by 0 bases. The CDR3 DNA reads TGCGCCAGCAGCCCCACCCCCGGGGGGGCGAACACCGGGGAGCTGTTTTTT. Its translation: CASSPTPGGANTGELFF.